A single TCR beta chain is shown here with its context. Looked up from germline, CDR1 is SGHTA and CDR2 is FQGTGA. This CDR3 has 17 residues. V was clipped by 5 bases and J by 6 bases; unmatched bases: 18. The entry originates in a study of blood T cell repertoires in COVID-19. Across the study: Sources were T cells, B-cell-depleted T cells, or PBMCs; the material itself was cDNA or gDNA.

Under the authors' procedure: Amplification with reference gene primers provided the estimates of nucleated cell counts. The repertoire was sequenced with immunoSEQ multiplex PCR; TCRdb's copy has only in-frame clones and lacks some. That table furnishes V, J and clone size, whereas the DNA furnished D and trimming. The table records more than 250,000 clones, more than 75% of them present only once. Individuals aged about 18 to 89 years were recruited from approximately 22 US areas. Symptom resolution, clearance, or two negative PCRs marked donors in Cohort 3 as recovered. This chain uses TRBV7-3 with TRBJ2-7; TRBD2 matches at 8 bases. The sequence was collected from a young woman who had recovered from COVID-19. Input material: PBMCs or T cells enriched from blood (not recorded which). This chain's CDR3 is CASSPTGGAGGPLEQYF. CDR3 sequence (DNA): TGTGCCAGCAGCCCCACCGGGGGGGCGGGGGGCCCCCTCGAGCAGTACTTC.